This T cell receptor beta chain was observed in a study of T cell responses to AZD1222 COVID-19 vaccine. This clone has only one observation. The repertoire was sequenced with immunoSEQ multiplex PCR; TCRdb's copy has only in-frame clones and lacks some. The profile covers approximately 94,000 clones, with 88% appearing a single time and 1.8% taken by the ten largest. The sample in question was peripheral blood, obtained on day 0 of AZD1222 vaccination. This receptor was obtained from an adult in good health.

CDR3: CASMQTGAVRGYTF. For the CDR3, the DNA is TGTGCCAGCATGCAGACTGGGGCGGTACGTGGCTACACCTTC. The rearrangement links TRBV7-2 to TRBJ1-2; D perhaps matches TRBD1 (5 bases). CDR3 size: 14 residues. Deletions cut 7 bases from V and 7 bases from J, with 19 bases between. CDR1 SGHTA and CDR2 FQGNSA come from the germline V gene.